This T cell receptor beta chain was recovered during a study of blood T cell repertoires in COVID-19. Regarding this clone: This sample includes further DNA sequences coding for the same CDR3.

Seattle patients were enrolled during active infection and followed longitudinally. Original analysis: From reference gene primer amplification, estimates of nucleated cell counts were derived. Sequencing used immunoSEQ multiplex PCR; TCRdb keeps in-frame clones, though not all of them. V, J and clone size reflect that table, while D and trimming were determined from the DNA. Seen here are hundreds of thousands of clones, roughly 89% observed once, and the top ten hold over 0.7%. The CDR3 runs to 13 residues. Germline V gene data show CDR1 as LNHDA and CDR2 as SQIVND (reference sequence). V dropped 3 bases and J dropped 1 base, with 5 bases sitting between them.

The chain couples TRBV19 to TRBJ2-3; D call uncertain. The clonotype was recovered from a man between 18 and 35 years old with COVID-19, enrolled during active disease. The sequenced material came from peripheral blood. DNA for the CDR3: TGTGCCAGTAGTATCACAGGCACAGATACGCAGTATTTT. It is translated as CASSITGTDTQYF.